This TCR beta chain comes out of a study of T cells in Graves' hyperthyroidism and ophthalmopathy. Study conclusions and caveats: The model made its ophthalmopathy prediction, and onset followed a median about 6 months later.

The sample holds one count of this clonotype. Antigen: not known. The TCR beta CDR3 regions underwent amplification using RNA transcripts as the source. With the HTBI primer set, the TCR CDR3 went through a first round of RT-PCR. TCRdb used MiXCR to reprocess the multiplex PCR reads, holding one entry per CDR3 protein. Seen here are around 700,000 distinct CDR3 sequences, 35% observed once, and the top ten hold more than 25%. Germline CDR1 MNHEY, CDR2 SVGAGI. CDR3 length: 13 residues. Between the trimmed V and J ends, which lost 5 bases and 7 bases, there was a span of 14 bases. The gene calls are TRBV6-5 and TRBJ1-2; possibly TRBD1 for D (5 bases). Material for sequencing was blood. This receptor was obtained from a middle-aged woman with Graves' hyperthyroidism. The CDR3 reads CASSKGQGRGYTF. CDR3 nucleotide sequence: TGTGCCAGCAGTAAAGGTCAGGGCCGTGGCTACACCTTC.